This T cell receptor (beta chain) derives from a study of CD8 T cells in ankylosing spondylitis. Study-wide results and caveats: What seemed typical of ankylosing spondylitis blood was a TCR beta motif built from roughly eight highly homologous variants. It was reported that disease-linked clones were significantly enriched in matched ankylosing spondylitis synovial fluid. Some motif variants were previously reported in reactive arthritis synovial fluid and blood.

V lost 5 bases and J lost 8; bases outside the gene matches: 13. The CDR3 has 15 amino acids. In germline, CDR1 is SGHVS, CDR2 FQNEAQ. Note on this clonotype: The antigen is undetermined.

Libraries for TCR beta were made by quantitative 5'-RACE with molecular barcodes. TCRdb re-called the 5' RACE reads through MiXCR, storing one row per CDR3 protein. There are some 840,000 distinct CDR3 sequences in the sample; about 10% occur only once, and approximately 0.51% lies in the top ten. This chain connects TRBV7-8 to TRBJ1-2; 8 bases are a match to TRBD1. The sequence came from a male donor with ankylosing spondylitis. Sequencing was performed on blood, either unsorted or a sorted T cell fraction (not recorded which). CDR3 sequence reads: CASSLFIRGQSGYTF. The DNA of the CDR3 is TGTGCCAGCAGCCTGTTCATCAGGGGGCAGTCCGGCTACACCTTC.